These 4 T cell receptor beta chains came from one sample sequenced in a study of blood T cells in healthy people across ages. Primers used in a second PCR of about 6 to 11 cycles were a sample-barcoded 5' primer and a J-beta primer mix. One entry per CDR3 protein, called by TCRdb with MiXCR from the 5' RACE reads. This table has around 1.5 million distinct CDR3 sequences, around two fifths appearing once. Sequences were obtained from blood. Source of these receptors: a woman between 18 and 29 years old in good health.

The V call is TRBV6-5, the J call TRBJ1-2; 8 bases map to TRBD1. The CDR3 spans 14 residues. Germline V gene lookup returns CDR1 MNHEY and CDR2 SVGAGI. J lost 4 bases, V lost 6 bases, and 7 bases had no gene match. The CDR3 DNA follows: TGTGCCAGCAGCAGACAGGGGAGAAGCTATGGCTACACCTTC. Its protein is CASSRQGRSYGYTF.

This chain links TRBV27 with TRBJ2-3; D tentatively fits TRBD1 or TRBD2 (6 bases each). The CDR3 sequence is 14 residues long. The germline V gene has CDR1 MNHEY and CDR2 SMNVEV (reference sequence). The V gene lost 3 bases and the J gene lost 6 bases, with 13 bases spanning the gap. CDR3 sequence reads: CASSFPTGRDTQYF. In DNA form, the CDR3 reads TGTGCCAGCAGTTTCCCCACAGGGAGGGATACGCAGTATTTT.

V usage is TRBV6-1 and J usage is TRBJ1-5, with 9 nucleotides matching TRBD1. Losses at the gene ends were 3 bases for V and 2 bases for J; bases not matched to a gene: 8. Per the germline V gene, CDR1 is MNHNS and CDR2 is SASEGT. The CDR3 runs to 17 residues. CDR3 sequence reads: CASSDGRGQGGNQPQHF. Here the CDR3 DNA reads TGTGCCAGCAGTGACGGAAGGGGACAGGGTGGCAATCAGCCCCAGCATTTT.

This clonotype has more than one count but fewer than ten. J is TRBJ2-3 and V is TRBV10-3, with D perhaps matching TRBD2 (6 bases). The CDR3 is 16 residues long. Trimming took off 0 bases at V and 2 bases at J, with 12 bases between the two ends. From germline, CDR1 is ENHRY and CDR2 SYGVKD. CDR3 in amino acids: CAISESGDWITDTQYF. The CDR3 nucleotides are TGTGCCATCAGTGAGTCCGGGGACTGGATCACAGATACGCAGTATTTT.